This T cell receptor beta chain was identified in a study of tumor-infiltrating lymphocytes in primary liver carcinoma. Co-extraction of RNA and DNA was performed on about 18-30 mg of unsorted bulk tissue. Synthesis of TCR beta cDNA was carried out from about 500 ng total RNA with a constant-region primer. A slightly modified ARM-PCR protocol with three nested multiplex PCR rounds produced these TCR beta libraries. TRBV1-TRBV30 forward primers paired with a C-beta reverse primer drove the first two PCR rounds, about 10 cycles each. TCRdb recomputed calls from the multiplex PCR reads with MiXCR, one row per CDR3 protein. This sample has tens of thousands of distinct CDR3 sequences, with roughly 78% found just once. As to this clonotype: The antigen is not known. The junction and the germline gene differ at one end; a read error may be behind it.

Study outcomes and limitations: Significantly larger top-250-clone fractions were found in tumors than in blood (p = 0.039). For tumor-adjacent and tumor-blood pairs, overlap was less than that seen for tumor region pairs.

This CDR3 spans 13 amino acids. The TCR was taken from a middle-aged man with primary liver carcinoma and hepatitis B virus infection. The V gene is TRBV12-3 or TRBV12-4, the J gene TRBJ2-7, with 7 bases identical to TRBD1. Sequenced sample: liver tumor tissue from sampling region 3. The subset is: tumor region T3, left-lateral pole. The CDR3 nucleotides read TGTACCAGCGGACCGGGACAGAGCTACGAGCAGTACTTT. Protein sequence: CTSGPGQSYEQYF.